Listed below are T cell receptor beta chains from one sample, sequenced in a study of T cell repertoires in cytomegalovirus infection. MiXCR, applied by TCRdb to the reads, yields one record per CDR3 protein. Among 100,000 to 150,000 distinct CDR3 sequences listed, approximately 9.2% were seen once. Specimen: PBMCs. The receptor set was obtained from a human donor in good health (CMV status not recorded). Some clones in this sample may be carry-over from other donors' samples. Each CDR3 is given with its conserved first and last residue. A D gene is named only where the DNA matches it firmly. Size values are once, few and many counts, or a class for expanded clones, and some rows have none.

J gene	clone size	D gene	V gene	CDR3 protein	CDR3 DNA
TRBJ2-7	many	NA	TRBV9	CASSVVPSSYEQYF	TGTGCCAGCAGCGTAGTTCCAAGCTCCTACGAGCAGTACTTC
TRBJ2-1	many	NA	TRBV6-6	CASSYPPGNEQFF	TGTGCCAGCAGTTACCCTCCCGGCAATGAGCAGTTCTTC
TRBJ2-1	NA	NA	TRBV20-1	CSASGGRGIGGAADEQFF	TGCAGTGCTAGTGGAGGCAGGGGAATAGGGGGTGCCGCGGATGAGCAGTTCTTC
TRBJ1-1	many	NA	TRBV7-8	CASDRGGPMNTEAFF	TGTGCCAGCGACCGGGGAGGGCCCATGAACACTGAAGCTTTCTTT
TRBJ1-2	many	NA	TRBV20-1	CSFRGGGGYTF	TGCAGTTTCAGGGGCGGTGGGGGCTACACCTTC
TRBJ1-1	NA	NA	TRBV5-1	CASSRDTSSATEAFF	TGCGCCAGCAGCAGGGACACCTCATCCGCCACTGAAGCTTTCTTT
TRBJ1-3	many	NA	TRBV9	CASSPKARSPGNTIYF	TGTGCCAGCAGCCCCAAAGCGAGGAGTCCTGGAAACACCATATATTTT
TRBJ1-3	many	TRBD1	TRBV6-1	CASSESDRGGNTIYF	TGTGCCAGCAGTGAATCGGACAGGGGTGGAAACACCATATATTTT
TRBJ2-1	many	TRBD2	TRBV7-6	CASSLEVGGAIFSYNEQFF	TGTGCCAGCAGCTTAGAAGTCGGGGGGGCAATCTTCTCCTACAATGAGCAGTTCTTC
TRBJ2-5	NA	TRBD1	TRBV20-1	CSASPGTGETQYF	TGCAGTGCTAGTCCCGGGACAGGGGAGACCCAGTACTTC
TRBJ2-4	many	NA	TRBV28	CASRESSKNIQYF	TGTGCCTCTCGGGAGTCATCCAAAAACATTCAGTACTTC
TRBJ2-3	many	TRBD1	TRBV7-9	CASRPRTGVADTQYF	TGTGCCAGCAGACCTAGGACAGGAGTTGCAGATACGCAGTATTTT
TRBJ2-1	few	NA	TRBV6-1	CASTQGYEQFF	TGTGCCAGCACTCAGGGCTATGAGCAGTTCTTC
TRBJ2-7	many	TRBD1	TRBV28	CASSFMGQGYEQYF	TGTGCCAGCAGTTTCATGGGACAGGGCTACGAGCAGTACTTC
TRBJ2-5	many	TRBD1	TRBV18	CASSATGGKTQYF	TGTGCCAGCTCGGCGACAGGGGGAAAGACCCAGTACTTC
TRBJ2-5	many	TRBD2	TRBV2	CASSRGLAGGPGETQYF	TGTGCCAGCAGTCGCGGACTAGCGGGGGGGCCAGGGGAGACCCAGTACTTC
TRBJ2-1	many	TRBD1	TRBV28	CASSLPGQGWNEQFF	TGTGCCAGCAGTTTGCCGGGACAGGGGTGGAATGAGCAGTTCTTC
TRBJ1-2	many	NA	TRBV7-9	CASSALVGAGGYTF	TGTGCCAGCAGCGCCTTGGTTGGGGCCGGTGGCTACACCTTC
TRBJ2-2	NA	NA	TRBV9	CASSLWGSQASTGELFF	TGTGCCAGCAGCCTGTGGGGCAGCCAGGCGTCAACCGGGGAGCTGTTTTTT
TRBJ1-2	NA	NA	TRBV3-1	CASSQGTPNYGYTF	TGTGCCAGCAGCCAGGGGACACCGAACTATGGCTACACCTTC
TRBJ2-7	many	TRBD1	TRBV6-6	CASTETGGKNEQYF	TGTGCCAGCACCGAGACAGGGGGTAAGAACGAGCAGTACTTC
TRBJ2-1	NA	NA	TRBV12-3/TRBV12-4	CAITRGPPYNEQFF	TGTGCCATTACCAGGGGCCCCCCCTACAATGAGCAGTTCTTC